This TCR beta chain comes out of a study of blood T cell repertoires in COVID-19. Study background: The samples span acute and convalescent COVID-19 from the United States, Italy and Spain. T cells, B-cell-depleted T cells, or PBMCs supplied cDNA or gDNA.

TCRdb's table, derived via immunoSEQ multiplex PCR, lists solely in-frame clones and lacks some. The data hold about 150,000 clones, with roughly four fifths observed a single time. Germline CDR1 and CDR2: MNHEY and SVGAGI. The trim removed 2 bases at V and 4 bases at J, leaving 5 bases unmatched. The CDR3 length is 15 residues. The sample was peripheral blood. The source is a man older than 75 with acute or convalescent COVID-19. The J gene is TRBJ1-2, the V gene TRBV6-5, with 9 nucleotides matching TRBD1. The CDR3 DNA reads TGTGCCAGCAGTTACCGGGGACAGGGAGGCTATGGCTACACCTTC. The encoded protein is CASSYRGQGGYGYTF.